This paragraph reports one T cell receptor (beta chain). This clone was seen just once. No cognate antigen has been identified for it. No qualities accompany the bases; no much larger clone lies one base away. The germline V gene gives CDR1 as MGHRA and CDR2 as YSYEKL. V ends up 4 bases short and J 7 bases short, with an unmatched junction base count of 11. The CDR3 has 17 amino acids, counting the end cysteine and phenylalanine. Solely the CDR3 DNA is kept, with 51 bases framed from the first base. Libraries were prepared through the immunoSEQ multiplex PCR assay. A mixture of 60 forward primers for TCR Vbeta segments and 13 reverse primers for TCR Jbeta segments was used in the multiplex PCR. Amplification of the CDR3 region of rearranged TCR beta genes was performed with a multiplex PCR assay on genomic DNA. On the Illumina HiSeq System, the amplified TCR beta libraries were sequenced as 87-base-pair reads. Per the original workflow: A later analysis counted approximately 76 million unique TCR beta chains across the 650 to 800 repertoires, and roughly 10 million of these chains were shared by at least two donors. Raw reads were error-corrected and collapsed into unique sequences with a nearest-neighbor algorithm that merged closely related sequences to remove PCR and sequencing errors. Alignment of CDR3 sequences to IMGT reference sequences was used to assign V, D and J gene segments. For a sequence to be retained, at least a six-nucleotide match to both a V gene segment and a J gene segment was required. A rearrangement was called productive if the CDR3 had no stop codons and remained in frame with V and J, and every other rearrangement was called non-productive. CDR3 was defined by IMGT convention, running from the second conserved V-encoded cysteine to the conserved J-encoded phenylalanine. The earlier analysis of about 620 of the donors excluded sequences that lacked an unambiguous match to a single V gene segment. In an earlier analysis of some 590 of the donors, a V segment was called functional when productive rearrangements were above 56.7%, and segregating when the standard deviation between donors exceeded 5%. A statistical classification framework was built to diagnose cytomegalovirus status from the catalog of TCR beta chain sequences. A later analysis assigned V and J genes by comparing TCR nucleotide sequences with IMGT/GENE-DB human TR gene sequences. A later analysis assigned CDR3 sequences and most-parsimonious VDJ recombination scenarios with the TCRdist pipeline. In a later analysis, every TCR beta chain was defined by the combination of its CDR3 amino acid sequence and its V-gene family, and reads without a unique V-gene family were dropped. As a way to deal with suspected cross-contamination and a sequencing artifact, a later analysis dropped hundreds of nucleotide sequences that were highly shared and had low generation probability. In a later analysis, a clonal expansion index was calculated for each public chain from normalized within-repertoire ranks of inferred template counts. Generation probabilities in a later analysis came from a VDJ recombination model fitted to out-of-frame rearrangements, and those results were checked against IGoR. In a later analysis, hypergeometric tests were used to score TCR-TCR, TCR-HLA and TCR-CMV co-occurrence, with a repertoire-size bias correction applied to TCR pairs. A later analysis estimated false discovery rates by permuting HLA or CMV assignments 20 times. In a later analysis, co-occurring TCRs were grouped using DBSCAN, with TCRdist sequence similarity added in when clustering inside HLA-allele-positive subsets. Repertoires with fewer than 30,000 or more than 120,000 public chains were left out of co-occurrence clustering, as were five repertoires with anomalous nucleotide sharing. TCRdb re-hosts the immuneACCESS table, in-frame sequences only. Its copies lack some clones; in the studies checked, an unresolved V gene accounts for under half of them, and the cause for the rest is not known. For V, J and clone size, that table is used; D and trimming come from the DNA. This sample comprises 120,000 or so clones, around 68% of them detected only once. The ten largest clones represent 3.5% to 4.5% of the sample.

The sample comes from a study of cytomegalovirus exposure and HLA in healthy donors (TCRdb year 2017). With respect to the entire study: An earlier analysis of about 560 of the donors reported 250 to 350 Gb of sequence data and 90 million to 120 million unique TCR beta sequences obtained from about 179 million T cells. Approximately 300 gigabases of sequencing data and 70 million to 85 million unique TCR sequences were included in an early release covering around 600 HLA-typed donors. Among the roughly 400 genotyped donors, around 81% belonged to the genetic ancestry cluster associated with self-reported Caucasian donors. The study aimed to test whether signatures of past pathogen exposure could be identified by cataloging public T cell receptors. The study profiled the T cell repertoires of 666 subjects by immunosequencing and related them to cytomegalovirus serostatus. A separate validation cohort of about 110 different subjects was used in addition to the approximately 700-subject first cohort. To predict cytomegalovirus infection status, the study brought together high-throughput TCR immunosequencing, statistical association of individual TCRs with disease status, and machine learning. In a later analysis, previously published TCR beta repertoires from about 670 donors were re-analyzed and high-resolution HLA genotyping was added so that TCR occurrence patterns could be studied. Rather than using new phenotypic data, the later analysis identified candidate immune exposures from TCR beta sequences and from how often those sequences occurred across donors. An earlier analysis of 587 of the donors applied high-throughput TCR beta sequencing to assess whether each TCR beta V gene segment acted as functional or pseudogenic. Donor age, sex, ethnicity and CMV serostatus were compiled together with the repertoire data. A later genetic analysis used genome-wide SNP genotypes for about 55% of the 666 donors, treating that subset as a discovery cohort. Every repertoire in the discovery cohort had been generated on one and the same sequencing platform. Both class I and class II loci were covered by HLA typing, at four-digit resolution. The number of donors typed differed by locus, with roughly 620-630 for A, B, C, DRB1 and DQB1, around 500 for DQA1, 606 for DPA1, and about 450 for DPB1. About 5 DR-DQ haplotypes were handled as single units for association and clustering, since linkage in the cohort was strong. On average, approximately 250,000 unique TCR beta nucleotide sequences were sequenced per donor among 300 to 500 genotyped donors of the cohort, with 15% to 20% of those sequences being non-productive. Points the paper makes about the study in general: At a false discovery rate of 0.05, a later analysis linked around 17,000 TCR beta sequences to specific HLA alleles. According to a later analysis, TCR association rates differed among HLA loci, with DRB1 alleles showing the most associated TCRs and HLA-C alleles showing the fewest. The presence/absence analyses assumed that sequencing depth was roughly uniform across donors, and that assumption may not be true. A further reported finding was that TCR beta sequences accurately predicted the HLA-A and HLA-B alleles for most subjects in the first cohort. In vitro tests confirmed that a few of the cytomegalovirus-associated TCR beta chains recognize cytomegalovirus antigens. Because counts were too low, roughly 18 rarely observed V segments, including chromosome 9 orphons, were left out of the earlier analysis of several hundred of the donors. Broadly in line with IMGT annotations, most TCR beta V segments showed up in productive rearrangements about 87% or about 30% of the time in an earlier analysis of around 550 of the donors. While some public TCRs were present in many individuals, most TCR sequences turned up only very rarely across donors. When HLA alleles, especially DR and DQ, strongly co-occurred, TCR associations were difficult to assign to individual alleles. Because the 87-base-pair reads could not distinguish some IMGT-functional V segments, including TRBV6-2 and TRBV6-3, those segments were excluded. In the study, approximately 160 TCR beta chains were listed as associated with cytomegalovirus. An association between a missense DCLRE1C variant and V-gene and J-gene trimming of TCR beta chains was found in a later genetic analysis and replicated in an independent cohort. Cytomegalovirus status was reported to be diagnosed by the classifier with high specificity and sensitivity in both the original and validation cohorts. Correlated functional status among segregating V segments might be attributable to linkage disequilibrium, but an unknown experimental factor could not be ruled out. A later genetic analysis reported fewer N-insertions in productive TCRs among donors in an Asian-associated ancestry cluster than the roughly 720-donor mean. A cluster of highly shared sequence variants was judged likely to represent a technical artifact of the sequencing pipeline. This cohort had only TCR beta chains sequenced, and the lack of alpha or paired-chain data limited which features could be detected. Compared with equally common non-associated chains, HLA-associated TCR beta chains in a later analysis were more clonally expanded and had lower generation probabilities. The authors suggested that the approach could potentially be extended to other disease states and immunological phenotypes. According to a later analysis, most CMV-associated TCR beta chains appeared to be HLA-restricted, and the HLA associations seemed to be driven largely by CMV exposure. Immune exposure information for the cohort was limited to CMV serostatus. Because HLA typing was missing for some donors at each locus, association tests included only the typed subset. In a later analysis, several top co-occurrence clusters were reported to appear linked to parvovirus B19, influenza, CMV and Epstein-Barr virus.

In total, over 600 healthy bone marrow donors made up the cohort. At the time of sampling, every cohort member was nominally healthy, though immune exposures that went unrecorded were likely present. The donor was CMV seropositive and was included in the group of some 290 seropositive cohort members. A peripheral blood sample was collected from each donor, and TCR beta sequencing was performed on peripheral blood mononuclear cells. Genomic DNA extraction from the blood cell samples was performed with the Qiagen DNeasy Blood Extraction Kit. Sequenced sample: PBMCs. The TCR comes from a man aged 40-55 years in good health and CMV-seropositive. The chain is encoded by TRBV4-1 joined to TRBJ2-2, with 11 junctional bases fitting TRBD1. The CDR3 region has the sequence CASSRQTGTGGFGELFF. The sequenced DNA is TGCGCCAGCAGCCGCCAAACCGGGACAGGGGGTTTCGGGGAGCTGTTTTTT.